This is a list of T cell receptor beta chains from one sample in a study of blood T cell repertoires in COVID-19. Only in-frame clones appear in the TCRdb table, and some are missing; sequencing was by immunoSEQ multiplex PCR. The sample carries some 120,000 clones, around four fifths recorded once. The sequenced sample consisted of peripheral blood. The origin of the receptors is a man between 65 and 85 years old with active or convalescent COVID-19. The CDR3 runs from the conserved cysteine through the conserved F or W. Each record gives: J gene, D gene, clone size, V gene, CDR3 protein, CDR3 DNA. D genes are given only for firm matches. Not all rows give a size; the values are once, few, many and, for expanded clones, a class.

j_gene: TRBJ1-3; d_gene: TRBD1; abundance: NA; v_gene: TRBV27; CDR3aa: CASSPGQGVGNTIYF; CDR3nt: TGTGCCAGCAGTCCCGGACAGGGAGTAGGGAACACCATATATTTT
j_gene: TRBJ1-2; d_gene: TRBD1; abundance: few; v_gene: TRBV2; CDR3aa: CASSVQGGSYGYTF; CDR3nt: TGTGCCAGCAGTGTTCAGGGGGGCAGCTATGGCTACACCTTC
j_gene: TRBJ1-2; d_gene: NA; abundance: NA; v_gene: TRBV5-4; CDR3aa: CASSLDGFRENYGYTF; CDR3nt: TGTGCCAGCAGCTTGGACGGGTTTCGGGAAAACTATGGCTACACCTTC
j_gene: TRBJ2-7; d_gene: TRBD1; abundance: few; v_gene: TRBV19; CDR3aa: CASTYNRGSYEQYF; CDR3nt: TGTGCCAGTACCTATAACAGGGGCTCCTACGAGCAGTACTTC
j_gene: TRBJ2-2; d_gene: NA; abundance: NA; v_gene: TRBV18; CDR3aa: CASSPTVANTGELFF; CDR3nt: TGTGCCAGCTCACCTACTGTCGCGAACACCGGGGAGCTGTTTTTT
j_gene: TRBJ2-7; d_gene: NA; abundance: NA; v_gene: TRBV7-2; CDR3aa: CASSPGAGKGYEQYF; CDR3nt: TGTGCCAGCAGCCCAGGTGCAGGGAAGGGCTACGAGCAGTACTTC
j_gene: TRBJ2-1; d_gene: TRBD2; abundance: NA; v_gene: TRBV7-2; CDR3aa: CASTGLAGYNEQFF; CDR3nt: TGTGCCAGCACAGGACTAGCGGGGTACAATGAGCAGTTCTTC
j_gene: TRBJ2-6; d_gene: NA; abundance: NA; v_gene: TRBV2; CDR3aa: CARNTGTSGANVLTF; CDR3nt: TGTGCCAGGAATACAGGGACGAGTGGGGCCAACGTCCTGACTTTC
j_gene: TRBJ1-2; d_gene: NA; abundance: NA; v_gene: TRBV27; CDR3aa: CASSLDRSYYGYTF; CDR3nt: TGTGCCAGCAGTTTAGACAGGAGTTACTATGGCTACACCTTC
j_gene: TRBJ2-5; d_gene: TRBD2; abundance: many; v_gene: TRBV6-2/TRBV6-3; CDR3aa: CASSYPHTGTSGGKETQYF; CDR3nt: TGTGCCAGCAGTTACCCCCATACCGGGACTAGCGGGGGGAAAGAGACCCAGTACTTC
j_gene: TRBJ2-2; d_gene: TRBD2; abundance: NA; v_gene: TRBV5-1; CDR3aa: CASSRGLAGGNTGELFF; CDR3nt: TGCGCCAGCAGCCGAGGACTAGCGGGGGGAAACACCGGGGAGCTGTTTTTT
j_gene: TRBJ2-1; d_gene: TRBD2; abundance: NA; v_gene: TRBV28; CDR3aa: CASSPTPRGRTYNEQFF; CDR3nt: TGTGCCAGCAGCCCAACTCCCCGCGGGAGGACCTACAATGAGCAGTTCTTC
j_gene: TRBJ1-1; d_gene: NA; abundance: NA; v_gene: TRBV6-6; CDR3aa: CASSTTGGTEAFF; CDR3nt: TGTGCCAGCAGCACGACAGGAGGAACTGAAGCTTTCTTT
j_gene: TRBJ2-1; d_gene: NA; abundance: NA; v_gene: TRBV5-5; CDR3aa: CASSLSLVGEQFF; CDR3nt: TGTGCCAGCAGCTTGTCCCTAGTCGGTGAGCAGTTCTTC
j_gene: TRBJ1-6; d_gene: NA; abundance: NA; v_gene: TRBV5-4; CDR3aa: CASSLERGNSPLHF; CDR3nt: TGTGCCAGCAGCTTGGAGCGCGGTAATTCACCCCTCCACTTT
j_gene: TRBJ2-7; d_gene: NA; abundance: NA; v_gene: TRBV12-3/TRBV12-4; CDR3aa: CASSTSYEQYF; CDR3nt: TGTGCCAGCAGTACTTCCTACGAGCAGTACTTC
j_gene: TRBJ2-7; d_gene: NA; abundance: NA; v_gene: TRBV27; CDR3aa: CASSLSTPGVAGLSYEQYF; CDR3nt: TGTGCCAGCAGTTTGTCGACACCAGGGGTAGCGGGCCTCTCCTACGAGCAGTACTTC
j_gene: TRBJ2-3; d_gene: NA; abundance: NA; v_gene: TRBV7-9; CDR3aa: CASSSAGTDTQYF; CDR3nt: TGTGCCAGCAGCTCCGCGGGGACAGATACGCAGTATTTT
j_gene: TRBJ1-5; d_gene: TRBD1; abundance: NA; v_gene: TRBV6-2/TRBV6-3; CDR3aa: CASSPRDRGPPAPQHF; CDR3nt: TGTGCCAGCAGCCCCCGGGACAGGGGGCCTCCCGCACCCCAGCATTTT
j_gene: TRBJ2-3; d_gene: TRBD1; abundance: NA; v_gene: TRBV19; CDR3aa: CASSTTGTVSTDTQYF; CDR3nt: TGTGCCAGTAGTACAACCGGGACAGTTAGCACAGATACGCAGTATTTT
j_gene: TRBJ2-2; d_gene: NA; abundance: NA; v_gene: TRBV5-4; CDR3aa: CASGEQNTGELFF; CDR3nt: TGTGCCAGCGGTGAACAAAACACCGGGGAGCTGTTTTTT
j_gene: TRBJ1-6; d_gene: NA; abundance: few; v_gene: TRBV3-1/TRBV3-2; CDR3aa: CASSQGTDNSPLHF; CDR3nt: TGTGCCAGCAGCCAAGGGACTGATAATTCACCCCTCCACTTT
j_gene: TRBJ2-7; d_gene: TRBD2; abundance: few; v_gene: TRBV2; CDR3aa: CASSEARGGPYEQYF; CDR3nt: TGTGCCAGCAGTGAAGCGCGGGGGGGCCCCTACGAGCAGTACTTC
j_gene: TRBJ2-3; d_gene: NA; abundance: NA; v_gene: TRBV2; CDR3aa: CASRRVTPADTQYF; CDR3nt: TGTGCCAGCCGACGGGTCACCCCCGCAGATACGCAGTATTTT
j_gene: TRBJ2-3; d_gene: TRBD2; abundance: NA; v_gene: TRBV7-3; CDR3aa: CASSLNPRLAGGVDTQYF; CDR3nt: TGTGCCAGCAGCCTAAACCCTCGACTAGCGGGAGGTGTAGATACGCAGTATTTT
j_gene: TRBJ2-7; d_gene: NA; abundance: NA; v_gene: TRBV5-1; CDR3aa: CASTMGAGAYEQYF; CDR3nt: TGCGCCAGCACCATGGGGGCAGGGGCCTACGAGCAGTACTTC
j_gene: TRBJ2-3; d_gene: TRBD2; abundance: NA; v_gene: TRBV5-5; CDR3aa: CASSLGYGLAGPFRTDTQYF; CDR3nt: TGTGCCAGCAGCTTGGGCTACGGACTAGCGGGACCCTTTCGCACAGATACGCAGTATTTT
j_gene: TRBJ2-1; d_gene: TRBD2; abundance: once; v_gene: TRBV9; CDR3aa: CASSPQPGLAPNEQFF; CDR3nt: TGTGCCAGCAGCCCCCAACCCGGACTAGCGCCGAATGAGCAGTTCTTC
j_gene: TRBJ1-5; d_gene: TRBD1; abundance: NA; v_gene: TRBV6-5; CDR3aa: CASTGDRGLYQPQHF; CDR3nt: TGTGCCAGCACCGGGGACAGGGGGCTGTATCAGCCCCAGCATTTT
j_gene: TRBJ2-6; d_gene: TRBD2; abundance: NA; v_gene: TRBV11-3; CDR3aa: CASSLAGGRSAGANVLTF; CDR3nt: TGTGCCAGCAGCTTAGCGGGCGGGAGGAGTGCTGGGGCCAACGTCCTGACTTTC
j_gene: TRBJ2-1; d_gene: NA; abundance: NA; v_gene: TRBV3-1/TRBV3-2; CDR3aa: CASSQRGAGEQFF; CDR3nt: TGTGCCAGCAGCCAGCGCGGGGCGGGGGAGCAGTTCTTC
j_gene: TRBJ1-3; d_gene: TRBD1; abundance: few; v_gene: TRBV30; CDR3aa: CAWKPGQAFSGNTIYF; CDR3nt: TGTGCCTGGAAACCGGGACAGGCTTTCTCTGGAAACACCATATATTTT
j_gene: TRBJ2-1; d_gene: NA; abundance: NA; v_gene: TRBV7-3; CDR3aa: CASSRDTSGDEQFF; CDR3nt: TGTGCCAGCAGCAGGGACACGAGCGGGGATGAGCAGTTCTTC
j_gene: TRBJ1-2; d_gene: TRBD1; abundance: few; v_gene: TRBV7-2; CDR3aa: CASSTGQNGYTF; CDR3nt: TGTGCCAGCAGCACGGGACAGAATGGCTACACCTTC
j_gene: TRBJ2-4; d_gene: TRBD2; abundance: NA; v_gene: TRBV27; CDR3aa: CASSITRTSGGGVQYF; CDR3nt: TGTGCCAGCAGTATAACCCGCACTAGCGGGGGAGGGGTTCAGTACTTC
j_gene: TRBJ2-7; d_gene: TRBD1; abundance: few; v_gene: TRBV6-5; CDR3aa: CASTSGTAYEQYF; CDR3nt: TGTGCCAGCACCTCCGGGACAGCCTACGAGCAGTACTTC
j_gene: TRBJ1-2; d_gene: TRBD1; abundance: NA; v_gene: TRBV7-9; CDR3aa: CASSAPGQGSGYTF; CDR3nt: TGTGCCAGCAGCGCACCGGGACAGGGTTCCGGCTACACCTTC
j_gene: TRBJ2-3; d_gene: TRBD2; abundance: NA; v_gene: TRBV5-1; CDR3aa: CASRAGAMTGGPTDTQYF; CDR3nt: TGCGCCAGCAGGGCTGGAGCGATGACGGGGGGGCCGACAGATACGCAGTATTTT
j_gene: TRBJ2-2; d_gene: NA; abundance: NA; v_gene: TRBV6-1; CDR3aa: CASSEQGYATGELFF; CDR3nt: TGTGCCAGCAGTGAACAGGGGTATGCGACCGGGGAGCTGTTTTTT
j_gene: TRBJ2-7; d_gene: NA; abundance: NA; v_gene: TRBV18; CDR3aa: CASSPPSQGGYEQYF; CDR3nt: TGTGCCAGCTCACCACCGTCGCAGGGGGGCTACGAGCAGTACTTC
j_gene: TRBJ1-2; d_gene: TRBD1; abundance: NA; v_gene: TRBV7-9; CDR3aa: CASRPGQGAYGYTF; CDR3nt: TGTGCCAGCAGACCGGGACAGGGGGCCTATGGCTACACCTTC
j_gene: TRBJ2-7; d_gene: TRBD2; abundance: once; v_gene: TRBV11-2; CDR3aa: CASSLALAEGSYEQYF; CDR3nt: TGTGCCAGCAGCTTAGCACTAGCGGAAGGCTCCTACGAGCAGTACTTC
j_gene: TRBJ1-2; d_gene: TRBD1; abundance: NA; v_gene: TRBV7-2; CDR3aa: CASSPGQDYGYTF; CDR3nt: TGTGCCAGCAGCCCGGGACAGGACTATGGCTACACCTTC
j_gene: TRBJ2-1; d_gene: TRBD2; abundance: NA; v_gene: TRBV19; CDR3aa: CASSIVSGGNEQFF; CDR3nt: TGTGCCAGTAGTATAGTGAGCGGGGGCAATGAGCAGTTCTTC
j_gene: TRBJ2-7; d_gene: TRBD2; abundance: NA; v_gene: TRBV15; CDR3aa: CATSKERAGVGEQYF; CDR3nt: TGTGCCACCAGCAAAGAGCGAGCGGGGGTCGGCGAGCAGTACTTC
j_gene: TRBJ2-7; d_gene: NA; abundance: NA; v_gene: TRBV11-2; CDR3aa: CASSISYEQYF; CDR3nt: TGTGCCAGCAGCATCAGCTACGAGCAGTACTTC
j_gene: TRBJ1-2; d_gene: TRBD1; abundance: once; v_gene: TRBV3-1/TRBV3-2; CDR3aa: CASSPTGTAFNYGYTF; CDR3nt: TGTGCCAGCAGCCCTACTGGGACAGCCTTCAACTATGGCTACACCTTC